The 30 T cell receptor beta chains given below trace back to one sample, sequenced in a study of CD8+ T cells in alopecia areata (dated 2018 in TCRdb). The method was the immunoSEQ multiplex PCR assay. RNA was extracted from all samples and reverse transcribed into cDNA as template for TCR sequencing. The immuneACCESS repertoire file appears here via TCRdb, limited to in-frame rearrangements. These files lack a portion of the clones; in checked studies, under half of the deficit traces to unresolved V genes, and the cause of the others is not known. For this sample the table gives over 120,000 clones, of which around half were detected only once. Approximately 15% of the sample comes from the top ten. The time point label of this sample denotes: more than three weeks on oral tofacitinib. The sample's treatment or condition, from its label and the paper: oral pan-JAK inhibitor, 5-10 mg twice daily.

The sample was CD8+ T cells sorted from blood, taken at week 4, from a patient treated with tofacitinib. The receptors were gathered from a human donor with alopecia areata.

This clone was seen many times. The chain joins TRBV6-6 to TRBJ2-4; D might be TRBD1 (6 bases). The CDR3 has 16 amino acids. V was pared by 5 bases and J by 0 bases, with 14 bases between. Germline V lookup: CDR1 MNHNY, CDR2 SVGAGI (reference sequence). CDR3 nucleotides: TGTGCCAGCAGTCTACAGGGAAAGGCAGCCAAAAACATTCAGTACTTC. This encodes CASSLQGKAAKNIQYF.

This clone was recorded only once. V is TRBV30 and J is TRBJ1-3; D gene uncertain. The CDR3 consists of 13 residues. Deletions cut 5 bases from V and 1 base from J, with 9 bases between. The germline gives CDR1 GTSNPN, CDR2 SVGIG (reference sequence). CDR3 loop: CAWGRESGNTIYF. As DNA, the CDR3 is TGTGCCTGGGGGCGGGAGTCTGGAAACACCATATATTTT.

The chain joins TRBV20-1 to TRBJ2-7; tentatively, D is TRBD2 (5 bases). This CDR3 region has 11 residues. Trimming took 6 bases from V and 5 from J, leaving 11 bases between them. CDR1 DFQATT and CDR2 SNEGSKA come from the germline V gene (reference sequence). The CDR3 region has the DNA TGCAGTGCCCCCCGGGAAAACGAGCAGTACTTC. The encoded protein is CSAPRENEQYF.

The V call is TRBV13, the J call TRBJ2-7; weak D call: TRBD1 (5 bases). Germline CDR1 PRHDT, CDR2 FYEKMQ (reference sequence). The germline V and J ends were trimmed by 2 bases and 1 base, with 6 bases remaining between them. The CDR3 runs to 13 residues. The CDR3 is CASSLRQSYEQYF. DNA of the CDR3: TGTGCCAGCAGCTTACGACAGTCCTACGAGCAGTACTTC.

The chain joins TRBV4-1 to TRBJ2-7; D is tentatively TRBD1 or TRBD2 (5 bases each). This CDR3 has 14 residues. V was pared by 1 base and J by 6 bases, with 13 bases between. Per germline, CDR1 MGHRA and CDR2 YSYEKL. The CDR3 DNA sequence: TGCGCCAGCAGCCAAGGAGGGGCGCCCTTCGAGCAGTACTTC. The encoded protein is CASSQGGAPFEQYF.

The V gene is TRBV13, the J gene TRBJ1-2; possibly TRBD1 for D (5 bases). Between the trimmed V and J ends, which lost 1 base and 4 bases, there was a span of 16 bases. Germline V gene lookup returns CDR1 PRHDT and CDR2 FYEKMQ (reference sequence). The CDR3 length is 16 residues. The CDR3 nucleotides read TGTGCCAGCAGCTTAGACCCACAAGGGGCTATCTATGGCTACACCTTC. Its protein product is CASSLDPQGAIYGYTF.

This clone turned up a few times. The chain uses TRBV5-1 and TRBJ2-2; a possible D gene is TRBD1 (6 bases). The CDR3 totals 15 residues. Germline lookup yields CDR1 SGHRS and CDR2 YFSETQ. Trimming shortened V by 0 bases and J by 6 bases, and 12 bases separated the two germline ends. The CDR3 DNA is TGCGCCAGCAGCTTGGCCAAACAGGGAGCCGGGGAGCTGTTTTTT. It is translated as CASSLAKQGAGELFF.

This clone was observed a few times. The rearrangement joins TRBV29-1 to TRBJ1-2; D is undetermined. The V gene's germline CDR1 is SQVTM and CDR2 ANQGSEA. The CDR3 consists of 12 residues. V lost 4 bases and J 1 base, leaving 7 bases between the germline ends. As DNA, the CDR3 is TGCAGCGTTGTCTTAAATAACTATGGCTACACCTTC. This sequence encodes CSVVLNNYGYTF.

This rearrangement joins TRBV6-1 to TRBJ1-1; no clear D. CDR3 length equals 13 residues. The V end was cut by 6 bases, the J end by 4 bases, with 12 bases between. Germline V gene data show CDR1 as MNHNS and CDR2 as SASEGT. The CDR3 nucleotides are TGTGCCAGCAGAGAGAATTGGGGCACTGAAGCTTTCTTT. Encoded protein: CASRENWGTEAFF.

The CDR3 spells CSVRTGNTGELFF. The CDR3, as DNA: TGCAGCGTCCGGACAGGGAACACCGGGGAGCTGTTTTTT. V gene TRBV29-1 combines with J gene TRBJ2-2, with 7 bases aligning to TRBD1. The junction had 2 bases not matched to a gene; V was cut back by 6 bases and J by 1 base. Germline V CDR1 and CDR2: SQVTM, ANQGSEA. This CDR3 is built from 13 residues.

Here the CDR3 reads CASSSPQGNEQFF. The CDR3 DNA reads as TGTGCCAGCAGCTCCCCACAGGGGAATGAGCAGTTCTTC. This chain connects TRBV7-9 to TRBJ2-1, with 7 bases lining up with TRBD1. CDR3 length equals 13 residues. V lost 4 bases to trimming and J lost 7 bases; unmatched junction nucleotides: 4. CDR1 is SEHNR, CDR2 FQNEAQ, per germline (reference sequence).

With respect to this clone: Other DNA variants within this sample encode the same CDR3. The chain couples TRBV15 to TRBJ2-3, with 14 bases identical to TRBD2. Germline V lookup: CDR1 LNHNV, CDR2 YYDKDF (reference sequence). The V and J ends lost 3 bases and 6 bases, in that order; junction bases with no gene match: 2. The CDR3 length is 15 residues. The CDR3 protein is CATSRTSGGADTQYF. The CDR3 nucleotides read TGTGCCACCAGCAGGACTAGCGGGGGGGCCGATACGCAGTATTTT.

The rearrangement uses TRBV4-1 and TRBJ1-2, with 7 bases fitting TRBD1. Germline trimming cut 0 bases from V and 7 bases from J; bases unmatched to any gene: 8. The CDR3 sequence is 15 residues long. The germline V gene encodes CDR1 MGHRA and CDR2 YSYEKL. CDR3 nucleotide sequence: TGCGCCAGCAGCCAAGATTTGGAGGGGGCGTCTGGCTACACCTTC. Amino acid sequence: CASSQDLEGASGYTF.

This clone has more than one count but fewer than ten. The V gene is TRBV15, the J gene TRBJ2-5; 7 bases are a match to TRBD1. CDR1 is LNHNV, CDR2 YYDKDF, per germline (reference sequence). This CDR3 is 15 amino acids long. Trimming removed 2 bases from V and 5 bases from J; junction bases left unmatched: 8. The CDR3 loop reads CATSRPTDRAETQYF. As DNA, the CDR3 is TGTGCCACCAGCAGACCTACCGACAGGGCGGAGACCCAGTACTTC.

The chain carries TRBV10-3 and TRBJ1-2, with 7 bases matching TRBD1. J gave up 2 bases and V 10 bases, and 7 bases lay outside the gene matches. The CDR3 has 13 residues. The germline gives CDR1 ENHRY, CDR2 SYGVKD. The CDR3 sequence is CATLGTDNYGYTF. For the CDR3, the DNA is TGTGCCACCCTCGGGACAGACAACTATGGCTACACCTTC.

The chain recombines TRBV30 with TRBJ2-1; D call uncertain. Germline V gene lookup returns CDR1 GTSNPN and CDR2 SVGIG (reference sequence). The germline V and J ends were trimmed by 4 bases and 7 bases, with 17 bases remaining between them. The CDR3 sequence is 14 residues long. DNA of the CDR3: TGTGCCTGGACTCTAGTGAACACTCCGAATGAGCAGTTCTTC. Translated, it gives CAWTLVNTPNEQFF.

The rearrangement joins TRBV29-1 to TRBJ2-2; 7 bases are a match to TRBD1. This CDR3 spans 15 amino acids. The V segment lost 4 bases and the J segment 6 bases; nucleotides outside the gene matches: 11. Germline lookup yields CDR1 SQVTM and CDR2 ANQGSEA. CDR3 sequence: CSVVSGRTGAGELFF. CDR3 DNA sequence: TGCAGCGTTGTGTCCGGAAGAACAGGGGCCGGGGAGCTGTTTTTT.

The V gene is TRBV27, the J gene TRBJ2-7; 8 bases are a match to TRBD2. The CDR3 is 15 amino acids. The V segment lost 7 bases and the J segment 3 bases; nucleotides outside the gene matches: 11. Germline V gene sequence: CDR1 MNHEY, CDR2 SMNVEV (reference sequence). The CDR3 loop is CASKAGTSGYYEQYF. The CDR3 coding sequence is TGTGCCAGCAAAGCCGGGACTAGTGGGTACTACGAGCAGTACTTC.

This clone was seen more than once but under ten times. This sequence joins TRBV5-6 and TRBJ2-7; 7 positions match TRBD1. Germline V gene sequence: CDR1 SGHDT, CDR2 YYEEEE. The CDR3 is made up of 14 amino acids. The V segment lost 0 bases and the J segment 3 bases; nucleotides outside the gene matches: 3. This CDR3 is CASSLGQGYYEQYF. The CDR3 nucleotides read TGTGCCAGCAGCTTGGGACAGGGTTACTACGAGCAGTACTTC.

V usage is TRBV12-5 and J usage is TRBJ1-2, with a weak D call TRBD1 (5 bases). Trimming shortened V by 9 bases and J by 4 bases, and 15 bases separated the two germline ends. The CDR3 length is 13 residues. The V gene's germline CDR1 is LGHNT and CDR2 FRNRAP. The CDR3 nucleotides are TGTGCTAGATCCTCAGGGTATGGCTATGGCTACACCTTC. Translated, it gives CARSSGYGYGYTF. Full variable domain (remainder filled in from reference TRBV12-5 and TRBJ1-2): DARVTQTPRHKVTEMGQEVTMRCQPILGHNTVFWYRQTMMQGLELLAYFRNRAPLDDSGMPKDRFSAEMPDATLATLKIQPSEPRDSAVYFCARSSGYGYGYTFGSGTRLTVV.

This clone was recorded a few times. V and J are TRBV7-9 and TRBJ1-1; D uncertain. Deletions cut 4 bases from V and 1 base from J, with 10 bases between. The CDR3 is 14 residues long. Germline assignment: CDR1 SEHNR and CDR2 FQNEAQ (reference sequence). The CDR3 DNA follows: TGTGCCAGCAGCTCTCTAAACAAGAACACTGAAGCTTTCTTT. This translates into CASSSLNKNTEAFF.

The chain couples TRBV5-4 to TRBJ1-2; no clear D. This CDR3 has 15 residues. V shed 4 bases and J shed 0 bases, with 13 bases lying between them. Germline V lookup: CDR1 SGHNT, CDR2 YYREEE (reference sequence). The CDR3 coding sequence is TGTGCCAGCAGCCCCTGGCGTGACGCTAACTATGGCTACACCTTC. It is translated as CASSPWRDANYGYTF.

V is TRBV13 and J is TRBJ2-5, with TRBD2 matching 13 bases. Germline CDR1 is PRHDT and CDR2 is FYEKMQ (reference sequence). The V gene end was trimmed by 5 bases and the J gene end by 2 bases; junction bases not matched to a gene: 11. This CDR3 contains 18 residues. CDR3 loop: CASSGWGLAGNTQETQYF. The CDR3 nucleotides are TGTGCCAGCAGCGGGTGGGGACTAGCGGGGAACACACAAGAGACCCAGTACTTC. Supplemented by reference TRBV13 and TRBJ2-5, the full variable domain reads AAGVIQSPRHLIKEKRETATLKCYPIPRHDTVYWYQQGPGQDPQFLISFYEKMQSDKGSIPDRFSAQQFSDYHSELNMSSLELGDSALYFCASSGWGLAGNTQETQYFGPGTRLLVL.

The V call is TRBV5-1, the J call TRBJ2-7; D unresolved. There are 16 residues in the CDR3. The V end was cut by 2 bases, the J end by 3 bases, with 18 bases between. CDR1 is SGHRS and CDR2 is YFSETQ in the germline V gene. Here the CDR3 DNA reads TGCGCCAGCAGCTTAGGGCAGATCAAAACGGGCTACGAGCAGTACTTC. Protein product: CASSLGQIKTGYEQYF.

The rearrangement joins TRBV9 to TRBJ2-6, with 9 bases lining up with TRBD1. Trimming at V came to 4 bases and at J to 2 bases, leaving 4 bases not matched to a gene. This CDR3 spans 16 amino acids. CDR1 SGDLS and CDR2 YYNGEE come from the germline V gene. CDR3 amino acids: CASSPGDRAGANVLTF. CDR3 coding DNA: TGTGCCAGCAGCCCCGGGGACAGGGCTGGGGCCAACGTCCTGACTTTC.

This clone was recorded once. A junction end diverges from the germline sequence, so it may reflect a read error. The rearrangement links TRBV6-5 to TRBJ1-6; TRBD1 matches at 8 bases. The CDR3 contains 14 residues. Germline-derived CDR1 and CDR2 are MNHEY and SVGAGI. In nucleotides, the CDR3 is TGTGCCATCAGTATCGGACAGGGAAATTCACCCCTCCACTTT. It yields the protein CAISIGQGNSPLHF.

The genes are TRBV30 and TRBJ2-3; the match to TRBD2 covers 7 bases. Germline CDR1 reads GTSNPN; CDR2 reads SVGIG (reference sequence). The CDR3 loop spans 14 amino acids. The junction had 7 bases not matched to a gene; V was cut back by 4 bases and J by 3 bases. The CDR3 bases are TGTGCCTGGAAGGGAGGGGTCGGGACAGATACGCAGTATTTT. It yields the protein CAWKGGVGTDTQYF.

V and J are TRBV4-3 and TRBJ2-3; D is unresolved. V was trimmed by 2 bases and J by 4 bases, leaving 4 bases between them. The CDR3 spans 12 residues. Germline values: CDR1 LGHNA, CDR2 YSLEER. Here the CDR3 DNA reads TGCGCCAGCAGCCAAAAGCCAGATACGCAGTATTTT. Protein sequence: CASSQKPDTQYF.

The chain recombines TRBV7-8 with TRBJ1-5, with 7 bases lining up with TRBD1. The CDR3 sequence is 17 residues long. CDR1 is SGHVS and CDR2 is FQNEAQ in the germline V gene. The V segment lost 5 bases and the J segment 6 bases; nucleotides outside the gene matches: 16. In DNA, the CDR3 is TGTGCCAGCAGCCCCCGATTAATTTACAGGGGAGGTCAGCCCCAGCATTTT. It yields the protein CASSPRLIYRGGQPQHF. Based on the CDR3 plus reference TRBV7-8 and TRBJ1-5, the full variable domain is GAGVSQSPRYKVAKRGQDVALRCDPISGHVSLFWYQQALGQGPEFLTYFQNEAQLDKSGLPSDRFFAERPEGSVSTLKIQRTQQEDSAVYLCASSPRLIYRGGQPQHFGDGTRLSIL.

Comment on this clone: This sequence is one base from a far larger clone and is likely a read error. The same CDR3 can be traced to other DNA sequences in this sample. As DNA, the CDR3 is TGTGCCAGCAGCGATTCCTACGAGCAGTACTTC. Encoded protein: CASSDSYEQYF. This chain links TRBV5-6 with TRBJ2-7; D ambiguous. Trimming took 4 bases from V and 1 from J, leaving 3 bases between them. The CDR3 totals 11 residues. Germline CDR1 SGHDT, CDR2 YYEEEE.